The 26 T cell receptor beta chains below come from one sample, sequenced in a study of OX40 agonist ivuxolimab in advanced cancers. TCRdb keeps only in-frame clones here, not all; method: immunoSEQ multiplex PCR. The sample comprises around 39,000 clones, roughly 81% of which are singletons, and approximately 21% rests with the top ten. This specimen was CD4+ or CD8+ T cells sorted from blood, taken in a trial of the OX40 agonist ivuxolimab. The receptors derive from an adult with an advanced solid tumor such as melanoma, head and neck, liver or kidney cancer.

The chain is built from TRBV5-1 and TRBJ2-7, with D possibly TRBD2 on 6 matching bases. Germline V CDR1 and CDR2: SGHRS, YFSETQ. Trimming removed 4 bases from V and 0 bases from J, with 14 bases in between. The CDR3 has 15 amino acids. CDR3 nucleotides: TGCGCCAGCAGCCCCCGGGGCGGGACCTCCTACGAGCAGTACTTC. Translation: CASSPRGGTSYEQYF. The full variable domain, with the rest looked up from reference TRBV5-1 and TRBJ2-7, is KAGVTQTPRYLIKTRGQQVTLSCSPISGHRSVSWYQQTPGQGLQFLFEYFSETQRNKGNFPGRFSGRQFSNSRSEMNVSTLELGDSALYLCASSPRGGTSYEQYFGPGTRLTVT.

This clone rates as medium-sized (0.01 to 0.1%). This sequence joins TRBV10-1 and TRBJ2-3; no firm D call. Trimming stripped 4 bases from V and 5 bases from J, with 7 bases between. The CDR3 sequence is 12 residues long. Germline-derived CDR1 and CDR2 are WNHNN and SYGVQD (reference sequence). The CDR3: CASSAQEDTQYF. CDR3 nucleotide sequence: TGCGCCAGCAGTGCCCAAGAAGATACGCAGTATTTT.

The CDR3 sequence: CASSLQGAGSTDTQYF. In DNA, the CDR3 is TGTGCCAGCAGCTTACAGGGGGCGGGTAGCACAGATACGCAGTATTTT. The V gene is TRBV9, the J gene TRBJ2-3; 9 nucleotides align to TRBD1. The CDR3 spans 16 residues. J lost 0 bases, V lost 4 bases, and 6 bases had no gene match. Germline V gives CDR1 SGDLS, CDR2 YYNGEE.

The genes are TRBV4-1 and TRBJ1-1; D gene ambiguous. Trimming took 0 bases from V and 0 from J, leaving 11 bases between them. The CDR3 is 16 residues long. The germline V gene encodes CDR1 MGHRA and CDR2 YSYEKL. CDR3 in DNA: TGCGCCAGCAGCCAAGATCTTCAGATTTTGAACACTGAAGCTTTCTTT. This gives the protein CASSQDLQILNTEAFF.

The rearrangement links TRBV28 to TRBJ2-2, with D tentatively TRBD2 (5 bases). V lost 9 bases to trimming and J lost 5 bases, with 19 bases between them. CDR1 and CDR2 (germline): MDHEN, SYDVKM. The CDR3 is 15 amino acids. The CDR3 nucleotides read TGTGCCAGTCAGGCGGAGGCCCGACGGACCGGGGAGCTGTTTTTT. The encoded protein is CASQAEARRTGELFF.

This clone has just one count. The chain combines TRBV2 with TRBJ2-4; 10 bases agree with TRBD1. The CDR3 sequence is 15 residues long. From germline, CDR1 is SNHLY and CDR2 FYNNEI. V lost 5 bases and J lost 5; bases outside the gene matches: 6. CDR3 DNA sequence: TGTGCCAGCAGTAGGGACAGGGGTGGCGAAAACATTCAGTACTTC. Residues: CASSRDRGGENIQYF.

V gene TRBV28 combines with J gene TRBJ1-4, with 7 positions matching TRBD1. This CDR3 comprises 15 residues. Germline V gene sequence: CDR1 MDHEN, CDR2 SYDVKM. V lost 5 bases to trimming and J lost 4 bases; unmatched junction nucleotides: 7. CDR3 loop: CASSPGTASNEKLFF. The DNA of the CDR3 is TGTGCCAGCAGTCCCGGGACAGCTAGTAATGAAAAACTGTTTTTT.

Here the CDR3 DNA reads TGCGCCAGCAGGGCGACGGGTGACGATGAGCAGTTCTTC. Translated, it gives CASRATGDDEQFF. This chain connects TRBV5-1 to TRBJ2-1; D is undetermined. In germline, CDR1 is SGHRS, CDR2 YFSETQ. V lost 5 bases, J lost 8 bases, and 14 bases lay in between. CDR3 size: 13 residues.

This sequence joins TRBV27 and TRBJ2-2; 10 bases match TRBD1. Trimming at V came to 6 bases and at J to 6 bases, leaving 4 bases not matched to a gene. The germline CDR1 and CDR2 sequences are MNHEY and SMNVEV (reference sequence). The CDR3 is 14 amino acids. This chain's CDR3 is CASRRTGGSGELFF. The CDR3 bases are TGTGCCAGCAGACGGACAGGGGGGTCCGGGGAGCTGTTTTTT.

This rearrangement joins TRBV11-3 to TRBJ1-1; 8 nucleotides line up with TRBD1. The CDR3 loop spans 15 amino acids. Germline V gene data show CDR1 as SGHNT and CDR2 as YENEEA. The J segment lost 3 bases and the V segment lost 3 bases, leaving 6 bases of the junction unmatched. CDR3: CASSLTGASDTEAFF. The CDR3 DNA reads as TGTGCCAGCAGCTTGACAGGGGCCTCGGACACTGAAGCTTTCTTT.

The chain uses TRBV10-3 and TRBJ1-5; no firm D call. Germline V lookup: CDR1 ENHRY, CDR2 SYGVKD. V was pared by 3 bases and J by 0 bases, with 6 bases between. The CDR3 contains 14 residues. The CDR3 protein is CAISDRYSNQPQHF. DNA for the CDR3: TGTGCCATCAGTGACAGATATAGCAATCAGCCCCAGCATTTT.

The chain recombines TRBV19 with TRBJ1-2, with D tentatively TRBD1 (6 bases). This CDR3 spans 12 amino acids. Germline CDR1 is LNHDA and CDR2 is SQIVND (reference sequence). Trimming left V 5 bases short and J 4 bases short, with 8 bases between. This chain's CDR3 is CASSRQVYGYTF. The CDR3 bases are TGTGCCAGTAGTCGACAGGTCTATGGCTACACCTTC. Filled out from reference TRBV19 and TRBJ1-2, the complete variable domain reads DGGITQSPKYLFRKEGQNVTLSCEQNLNHDAMYWYRQDPGQGLRLIYYSQIVNDFQKGDIAEGYSVSREKKESFPLTVTSAQKNPTAFYLCASSRQVYGYTFGSGTRLTVV.

The V gene is TRBV6-5, the J gene TRBJ1-2; possibly TRBD1 for D (6 bases). Germline-derived CDR1 and CDR2 are MNHEY and SVGAGI. CDR3 length: 14 residues. V was trimmed by 2 bases and J by 7 bases, leaving 14 bases between them. CDR3 residues: CASSYGRGISGYTF. Here the CDR3 DNA reads TGTGCCAGCAGTTACGGCAGGGGAATTAGTGGCTACACCTTC.

The chain combines TRBV11-2 with TRBJ2-4; the match to TRBD2 covers 14 bases. This CDR3 comprises 14 residues. Germline CDR1 reads SGHAT; CDR2 reads FQNNGV. V was clipped by 5 bases and J by 9 bases; unmatched bases: 3. In DNA form, the CDR3 reads TGTGCCAGCAGCGCGGGACTAGCGGGAGTCATTCAGTACTTC. Protein sequence: CASSAGLAGVIQYF.

J is TRBJ2-7 and V is TRBV6-5; 10 nucleotides align to TRBD1. The ends lost 6 bases at V and 7 bases at J; junction bases unmatched: 9. Per germline, CDR1 MNHEY and CDR2 SVGAGI. This CDR3 comprises 14 residues. The CDR3 reads CASRFGTGVGEQYF. The CDR3, as DNA: TGTGCCAGCAGATTCGGGACAGGGGTTGGAGAGCAGTACTTC.

In this sample, this clone turned up a few times. The genes are TRBV5-1 and TRBJ1-4, with TRBD1 matching 8 bases. The junction had 6 bases not matched to a gene; V was cut back by 4 bases and J by 4 bases. Looked up from germline, CDR1 is SGHRS and CDR2 is YFSETQ. The CDR3 length is 15 residues. The CDR3 region is CASSQQGAHNEKLFF. DNA of the CDR3: TGCGCCAGCAGCCAGCAGGGGGCTCATAATGAAAAACTGTTTTTT.

This clone was observed a few times. This chain connects TRBV19 to TRBJ2-1, with 7 bases aligning to TRBD1. V shed 4 bases and J 7 bases; nucleotides not matched to a gene: 7. Looked up from germline, CDR1 is LNHDA and CDR2 is SQIVND (reference sequence). The CDR3 has 14 amino acids. The CDR3 sequence is CASSNRGWTNEQFF. CDR3 DNA sequence: TGTGCCAGTAGTAACAGGGGCTGGACTAATGAGCAGTTCTTC.

This clone occurred once. The gene calls are TRBV19 and TRBJ1-1; unclear D gene. The CDR3 contains 15 residues. The germline CDR1 and CDR2 sequences are LNHDA and SQIVND (reference sequence). Between the trimmed V and J ends, which lost 1 base and 0 bases, there was a span of 9 bases. CDR3 bases: TGTGCCAGTAGTATAGTTCTCCAGATGAACACTGAAGCTTTCTTT. This gives the protein CASSIVLQMNTEAFF.

The table lists this clone with a few counts. The rearrangement uses TRBV28 and TRBJ1-5; no clear D gene. CDR3 length: 13 amino acids. The V gene's germline CDR1 is MDHEN and CDR2 SYDVKM. Trimming took off 6 bases at V and 4 bases at J, with 10 bases between the two ends. The CDR3 reads CASRSQENQPQHF. The CDR3 nucleotides read TGTGCCAGCAGATCTCAGGAGAATCAGCCCCAGCATTTT.

This clone was observed a handful of times. The V call is TRBV5-1, the J call TRBJ2-2, with a tentative D call TRBD1 (6 bases). Germline V gene lookup returns CDR1 SGHRS and CDR2 YFSETQ. This CDR3 has 14 amino acids. V was pared by 4 bases and J by 2 bases, with 9 bases between. CDR3 protein: CASSLGHNTGELFF. DNA for the CDR3: TGCGCCAGCAGCCTGGGACACAACACCGGGGAGCTGTTTTTT.

This sequence joins TRBV28 and TRBJ2-5; 9 bases are shared with TRBD1. The assigned J gene may be wrong: the sequence end matches TRBJ2-7 better. This CDR3 is built from 15 residues. Germline CDR1 is MDHEN and CDR2 is SYDVKM. CDR3 nucleotides: TGTGCCAGCAGTCTGGGGGGGACAGGGTCCTACGAGCAGTACTTC. Translation gives CASSLGGTGSYEQYF.

The chain couples TRBV30 to TRBJ1-6; D remains ambiguous. Germline V lookup: CDR1 GTSNPN, CDR2 SVGIG (reference sequence). Trimming removed 2 bases at V and 10 bases at J, with 9 bases between. The CDR3 has 12 residues. The chain's CDR3 is CAWSRTISPLHF. The CDR3 DNA reads as TGTGCCTGGAGTAGGACTATCTCACCCCTCCACTTT.

The chain recombines TRBV5-3 with TRBJ2-1, with D perhaps matching TRBD1 or TRBD2 (5 bases each). TRBV5-3 is filed as an ORF, its function uncertain. The length of the CDR3 is 17 residues. The ends were cut back, 5 bases at V and 5 bases at J, with 23 bases in the middle. The CDR3 DNA reads TGTGCCAGAAGGTTATGGTGGGGCAGGGCGGAGGACAATGAGCAGTTCTTC. Translating gives CARRLWWGRAEDNEQFF.

The chain couples TRBV9 to TRBJ1-6; 9 positions agree with TRBD1. Trimming removed 7 bases from V and 7 bases from J; junction bases left unmatched: 6. Germline values: CDR1 SGDLS, CDR2 YYNGEE. The CDR3 is made up of 14 amino acids. CDR3 loop: CASGQGTYNSPLHF. The CDR3 bases are TGTGCCAGCGGACAGGGGACGTACAATTCACCCCTCCACTTT. Variable domain in full (rest from reference TRBV9 and TRBJ1-6): DSGVTQTPKHLITATGQRVTLRCSPRSGDLSVYWYQQSLDQGLQFLIQYYNGEERAKGNILERFSAQQFPDLHSELNLSSLELGDSALYFCASGQGTYNSPLHFGNGTRLTVT.

The J gene is TRBJ1-2, the V gene TRBV5-4, with TRBD1 as a possible D gene (6 bases). The CDR3 consists of 15 residues. The germline V gene has CDR1 SGHNT and CDR2 YYREEE (reference sequence). V was clipped by 3 bases and J by 4 bases, with 16 bases between them. CDR3 sequence: CASSSHSGTRYGYTF. DNA of the CDR3: TGTGCCAGCAGCTCCCACTCCGGGACACGCTATGGCTACACCTTC.

This clone turned up a few times. The chain recombines TRBV28 with TRBJ1-1; unclear D gene. Trimming shortened V by 4 bases and J by 4 bases, and 10 bases separated the two germline ends. The CDR3 covers 13 residues. CDR1 and CDR2 (germline): MDHEN, SYDVKM. Here the CDR3 reads CASSSFPATEAFF. Written as DNA, the CDR3 is TGTGCCAGCAGTTCCTTCCCGGCCACTGAAGCTTTCTTT. The variable domain in full, completed from reference TRBV28 and TRBJ1-1, reads DVKVTQSSRYLVKRTGEKVFLECVQDMDHENMFWYRQDPGLGLRLIYFSYDVKMKEKGDIPEGYSVSREKKERFSLILESASTNQTSMYLCASSSFPATEAFFGQGTRLTVV.